The rows below give T cell receptor beta chains drawn from one sample of a study of T cells after posttransplantation cyclophosphamide. Using immunoSEQ multiplex PCR, the repertoire was profiled, and TCRdb retains in-frame clones only, with some absent. The table lists about 39,000 clones, no singletons, with about 4.5% in the top ten. Input material: PBMCs. These receptors came from a woman aged 50 to 60 in good health and a related stem cell transplant donor. CDR3s include the opening cysteine and the closing phenylalanine or tryptophan. A D gene is named only where the DNA matches it firmly. Clone size appears in some rows only: once, few, many, or a class for an expanded clone.

d_call: -
j_call: TRBJ1-3
v_call: TRBV28
cdr3_length: 15
clone_size: many
cdr3_nt: TGTGCCAGCAGTCCCCCGAGAGGGAGTGGAAACACCATATATTTT
cdr3_aa: CASSPPRGSGNTIYF

d_call: -
j_call: TRBJ2-2
v_call: TRBV28
cdr3_length: 13
clone_size: many
cdr3_nt: TGTGCCAGCACCTATCCGAACACCGGGGAGCTGTTTTTT
cdr3_aa: CASTYPNTGELFF

d_call: -
j_call: TRBJ1-6
v_call: TRBV28
cdr3_length: 15
clone_size: -
cdr3_nt: TGTGCCAGCAGTCCTCCGGGGGGGAATAATTCGCCCCTCCACTTT
cdr3_aa: CASSPPGGNNSPLHF

d_call: -
j_call: TRBJ1-1
v_call: TRBV28
cdr3_length: 16
clone_size: many
cdr3_nt: TGTGCCAGCAGTTTTCGGGGGGAGGGCGAAATGCCTGAAGCTTTCTTT
cdr3_aa: CASSFRGEGEMPEAFF

d_call: -
j_call: TRBJ1-2
v_call: TRBV12-5
cdr3_length: 13
clone_size: many
cdr3_nt: TGTGCTAGTGTACCCCAGGCGGGCTATGGCTACACCTTC
cdr3_aa: CASVPQAGYGYTF

d_call: TRBD1
j_call: TRBJ1-1
v_call: TRBV6-1
cdr3_length: 12
clone_size: few
cdr3_nt: TGTGCCAGCAGTAGATGGACAGGGGGAGCTTTCTTT
cdr3_aa: CASSRWTGGAFF

d_call: TRBD1
j_call: TRBJ1-2
v_call: TRBV30
cdr3_length: 14
clone_size: many
cdr3_nt: TGTGCCTGGAGTCCCGGACAGGGGGGCTATGGCTACACCTTC
cdr3_aa: CAWSPGQGGYGYTF

d_call: TRBD1
j_call: TRBJ1-2
v_call: TRBV28
cdr3_length: 13
clone_size: many
cdr3_nt: TGTGCCAGCAGGGACAGGCCTACTGATGGCTACACCTTC
cdr3_aa: CASRDRPTDGYTF

d_call: TRBD1
j_call: TRBJ1-1
v_call: TRBV2
cdr3_length: 14
clone_size: many
cdr3_nt: TGTGCCAGCAGTCGTTACAGGGGGGGGGATGAAGCTTTCTTT
cdr3_aa: CASSRYRGGDEAFF

d_call: TRBD1
j_call: TRBJ1-1
v_call: TRBV28
cdr3_length: 15
clone_size: many
cdr3_nt: TGTGCCAGCAGTCCATTGGGACAGGGGAACACTGAAGCTTTCTTT
cdr3_aa: CASSPLGQGNTEAFF

d_call: -
j_call: TRBJ2-3
v_call: TRBV7-2
cdr3_length: 16
clone_size: many
cdr3_nt: TGTGCCAGCAGCTTAGGTCCCAGGTTGGGCACAGATACGCAGTATTTT
cdr3_aa: CASSLGPRLGTDTQYF

d_call: -
j_call: TRBJ2-1
v_call: TRBV6-1
cdr3_length: 14
clone_size: many
cdr3_nt: TGTGCCAGCAGTGACACCAAACGGGGAAATGAGCAGTTCTTC
cdr3_aa: CASSDTKRGNEQFF

d_call: -
j_call: TRBJ1-1
v_call: TRBV14
cdr3_length: 14
clone_size: medium-sized
cdr3_nt: TGTGCCAGCAGCCAAGGATTGAGGGACACTGAAGCTTTCTTT
cdr3_aa: CASSQGLRDTEAFF

d_call: -
j_call: TRBJ2-2
v_call: TRBV4-2
cdr3_length: 12
clone_size: many
cdr3_nt: TGTGCCAGCAGACATGACACCGGGGAGCTGTTTTTT
cdr3_aa: CASRHDTGELFF

d_call: -
j_call: TRBJ1-1
v_call: TRBV28
cdr3_length: 15
clone_size: many
cdr3_nt: TGTGCCAGCAGTTCCGGAAATACAGGGAACACTGAAGCTTTCTTT
cdr3_aa: CASSSGNTGNTEAFF

d_call: TRBD1
j_call: TRBJ1-6
v_call: TRBV10-3
cdr3_length: 18
clone_size: many
cdr3_nt: TGTGCCATCAGTGTCGGGACAGGGGATGTCCCGTCTAATTCACCCCTCCACTTT
cdr3_aa: CAISVGTGDVPSNSPLHF

d_call: -
j_call: TRBJ1-3
v_call: TRBV6-5
cdr3_length: 12
clone_size: few
cdr3_nt: TGTGCCACAGGGATCTCTGGAAACACCATATATTTT
cdr3_aa: CATGISGNTIYF

d_call: TRBD1
j_call: TRBJ2-4
v_call: TRBV4-3
cdr3_length: 18
clone_size: many
cdr3_nt: TGCGCCAGCAGCCAAGATTTAAAACAGGGGATAGCCAAAAACATTCAGTACTTC
cdr3_aa: CASSQDLKQGIAKNIQYF

d_call: TRBD2
j_call: TRBJ2-2
v_call: TRBV19
cdr3_length: 17
clone_size: many
cdr3_nt: TGTGCCAGTACCATAGGAGTAGCGGGGGGGCGCACCGGGGAGCTGTTTTTT
cdr3_aa: CASTIGVAGGRTGELFF

d_call: -
j_call: TRBJ2-3
v_call: TRBV9
cdr3_length: 17
clone_size: -
cdr3_nt: TGTGCCAGCAGCCCGATCGGGGGATTTTTTGGTGGAGATACGCAGTATTTT
cdr3_aa: CASSPIGGFFGGDTQYF

d_call: -
j_call: TRBJ1-3
v_call: TRBV27
cdr3_length: 15
clone_size: many
cdr3_nt: TGTGCCAGCAGTCCCAGGCTCCGCTCTGGAAACACCATATATTTT
cdr3_aa: CASSPRLRSGNTIYF

d_call: TRBD2
j_call: TRBJ2-3
v_call: TRBV25-1
cdr3_length: 15
clone_size: -
cdr3_nt: TGTGCCAGCAGCCTGAGGGACTACCCCACAGATACGCAGTATTTT
cdr3_aa: CASSLRDYPTDTQYF

d_call: TRBD1
j_call: TRBJ1-1
v_call: TRBV27
cdr3_length: 16
clone_size: many
cdr3_nt: TGTGCCAGCAGACGAGGACAGGGGCGGTGGAACACTGAAGCTTTCTTT
cdr3_aa: CASRRGQGRWNTEAFF

d_call: -
j_call: TRBJ1-1
v_call: TRBV18
cdr3_length: 15
clone_size: many
cdr3_nt: TGTGCCAGCTCACCTTATGGGGGGGAGAACACTGAAGCTTTCTTT
cdr3_aa: CASSPYGGENTEAFF

d_call: -
j_call: TRBJ1-1
v_call: TRBV19
cdr3_length: 14
clone_size: many
cdr3_nt: TGTGCCAGTAGTACGTTTCAGGGGAACACTGAAGCTTTCTTT
cdr3_aa: CASSTFQGNTEAFF

d_call: -
j_call: TRBJ1-1
v_call: TRBV2
cdr3_length: 12
clone_size: many
cdr3_nt: TGTGCCAGCAAGCCCTACCAGGGGGAAGCTTTCTTT
cdr3_aa: CASKPYQGEAFF

d_call: TRBD2
j_call: TRBJ2-1
v_call: TRBV18
cdr3_length: 18
clone_size: few
cdr3_nt: TGTGCCAGCTCACCACGAGGGCTAGCGGGGGCGCGCTACAATGAGCAGTTCTTC
cdr3_aa: CASSPRGLAGARYNEQFF

d_call: -
j_call: TRBJ1-2
v_call: TRBV27
cdr3_length: 13
clone_size: many
cdr3_nt: TGTGCCAGCAGTCAACAGTGGAACTATGGCTACACCTTC
cdr3_aa: CASSQQWNYGYTF

d_call: TRBD2
j_call: TRBJ2-3
v_call: TRBV7-3
cdr3_length: 18
clone_size: many
cdr3_nt: TGTGCCAGCAGCCCACGTCCTAGCGGGGGGGTCCGCACAGATACGCAGTATTTT
cdr3_aa: CASSPRPSGGVRTDTQYF

d_call: TRBD1
j_call: TRBJ1-4
v_call: TRBV5-5
cdr3_length: 14
clone_size: many
cdr3_nt: TGTGCCAGCAGCTTGGGACAGGGGAGAGAAAAACTGTTTTTT
cdr3_aa: CASSLGQGREKLFF

d_call: -
j_call: TRBJ1-5
v_call: TRBV6-6
cdr3_length: 12
clone_size: many
cdr3_nt: TGTGCCAGCAGTCTAAAAGATGGGCCCCAGCATTTT
cdr3_aa: CASSLKDGPQHF

d_call: -
j_call: TRBJ2-7
v_call: TRBV2
cdr3_length: 12
clone_size: many
cdr3_nt: TGTGCCAGCAGTCAGTACCTCTACGAGCAGTACTTC
cdr3_aa: CASSQYLYEQYF

d_call: -
j_call: TRBJ2-7
v_call: TRBV30
cdr3_length: 12
clone_size: many
cdr3_nt: TGTGCCTGGGGTATGGGGGGTAGCGAGCAGTACTTC
cdr3_aa: CAWGMGGSEQYF

d_call: TRBD1
j_call: TRBJ1-2
v_call: TRBV5-4
cdr3_length: 15
clone_size: many
cdr3_nt: TGTGCCAGCAGCCCCGGGACAGGGGGCACCTATGGCTACACCTTC
cdr3_aa: CASSPGTGGTYGYTF

d_call: -
j_call: TRBJ2-7
v_call: TRBV6-6
cdr3_length: 11
clone_size: many
cdr3_nt: TGTGCCAGCAGTCCCCAGTACGAGCAGTACTTC
cdr3_aa: CASSPQYEQYF

d_call: TRBD2
j_call: TRBJ2-3
v_call: TRBV5-1
cdr3_length: 14
clone_size: many
cdr3_nt: TGCGCCAGCAGATCGGGGGGGAGCACAGATACGCAGTATTTT
cdr3_aa: CASRSGGSTDTQYF

d_call: -
j_call: TRBJ1-5
v_call: TRBV19
cdr3_length: 14
clone_size: many
cdr3_nt: TGTGCCAGTAGTATCCAGGGCTGGGAACAGCCCCAGCATTTT
cdr3_aa: CASSIQGWEQPQHF

d_call: TRBD1
j_call: TRBJ2-7
v_call: TRBV10-3
cdr3_length: 15
clone_size: many
cdr3_nt: TGTGCCATCAGTGCGGGACAGGGTCTCTCCTACGAGCAGTACTTC
cdr3_aa: CAISAGQGLSYEQYF

d_call: TRBD1
j_call: TRBJ2-3
v_call: TRBV11-3
cdr3_length: 14
clone_size: many
cdr3_nt: TGTGCCAGCAGCCGGGACAGAAGCACAGATACGCAGTATTTT
cdr3_aa: CASSRDRSTDTQYF

d_call: TRBD1
j_call: TRBJ2-5
v_call: TRBV27
cdr3_length: 18
clone_size: many
cdr3_nt: TGTGCCAGCAGAGAGAAAGGTGGGACAGTTCTTACCCAAGAGACCCAGTACTTC
cdr3_aa: CASREKGGTVLTQETQYF

d_call: -
j_call: TRBJ1-5
v_call: TRBV6-1
cdr3_length: 15
clone_size: many
cdr3_nt: TGTGCCAGCAGCATGAGCCAGGGGATGGGGCAGCCCCAGCATTTT
cdr3_aa: CASSMSQGMGQPQHF

d_call: -
j_call: TRBJ2-6
v_call: TRBV7-8
cdr3_length: 15
clone_size: many
cdr3_nt: TGTGCCAGCAGCTCTAATCTCGGGGGTGGGGTGACCCTGACTTTC
cdr3_aa: CASSSNLGGGVTLTF

d_call: -
j_call: TRBJ1-6
v_call: TRBV5-6
cdr3_length: 14
clone_size: many
cdr3_nt: TGTGCCAGCAGCTTGACACAGGGTCGTTCACCCCTCCACTTT
cdr3_aa: CASSLTQGRSPLHF

d_call: -
j_call: TRBJ1-2
v_call: TRBV7-2
cdr3_length: 12
clone_size: many
cdr3_nt: TGTGCCAGCAGCTTAGAGCAGGGTGGCTACACCTTC
cdr3_aa: CASSLEQGGYTF

d_call: -
j_call: TRBJ2-3
v_call: TRBV11-3
cdr3_length: 15
clone_size: many
cdr3_nt: TGTGCCAGCAGCTTACAGAAGTTCACCACAGATACGCAGTATTTT
cdr3_aa: CASSLQKFTTDTQYF

d_call: -
j_call: TRBJ2-7
v_call: TRBV7-9
cdr3_length: 16
clone_size: many
cdr3_nt: TGTGCCAGCAGTTCCACCGGGACAACACTCTCCTACGAGCAGTACTTC
cdr3_aa: CASSSTGTTLSYEQYF

d_call: -
j_call: TRBJ1-4
v_call: TRBV11-3
cdr3_length: 15
clone_size: many
cdr3_nt: TGTGCCAGCAGCTCAGGGACAACAACTAATGAAAAACTGTTTTTT
cdr3_aa: CASSSGTTTNEKLFF

d_call: -
j_call: TRBJ1-2
v_call: TRBV27
cdr3_length: 14
clone_size: many
cdr3_nt: TGTGCCAGCAGACTTTTGCGTATGTCGGATGGCTACACCTTC
cdr3_aa: CASRLLRMSDGYTF

d_call: -
j_call: TRBJ2-7
v_call: TRBV25-1
cdr3_length: 14
clone_size: few
cdr3_nt: TGTGCCAGCAGTGAGAGCCGGGTGCCATACGAGCAGTACTTC
cdr3_aa: CASSESRVPYEQYF

d_call: -
j_call: TRBJ2-7
v_call: TRBV5-6
cdr3_length: 12
clone_size: many
cdr3_nt: TGTGCCAGCAGCTTAGGACAGTACGAGCAGTACTTC
cdr3_aa: CASSLGQYEQYF